Given below is one TCR beta chain in context. This sample was taken from a study of tumor-infiltrating lymphocytes in primary liver carcinoma. Germline V gene data show CDR1 as MNHNS and CDR2 as SASEGT. This CDR3 has 14 residues. V gave up 4 bases and J gave up 7 bases; unmatched junction bases: 9. With around 520 ng total RNA as template and a constant-region primer, TCR beta cDNA was made. Sequencing libraries for TCR beta derived from three nested multiplex PCR rounds that used slightly modified ARM-PCR. Rounds one and two of PCR, each of roughly 10 cycles, were primed with TRBV1-TRBV30 forward primers and a C-beta reverse primer. MiXCR, applied by TCRdb to the multiplex PCR reads, yields one record per CDR3 protein. The table includes 100,000 or so distinct CDR3 sequences, about 67% detected once. Co-extraction of both nucleic acids (RNA and DNA) used about 19-33 mg of unsorted bulk tissue.

The sequenced sample consisted of liver tumor tissue from sampling region 2. As to subset: tumor region T2, inferior pole. This clonotype originated in a woman aged 55 to 70 with primary liver carcinoma and hepatitis B virus infection. The rearrangement uses TRBV6-1 and TRBJ1-1; 7 positions match TRBD1. The CDR3 sequence is CASSGYQGGIEAFF. The DNA of the CDR3 is TGTGCCAGCAGTGGATACCAGGGGGGCATTGAAGCTTTCTTT.